This T cell receptor beta chain was found in a study of blood T cell repertoires in COVID-19. Overall study: Samples representing acute and convalescent COVID-19 were sourced from the United States, Italy and Spain. In each case, the material was cDNA or gDNA derived from T cells, B-cell-depleted T cells, or PBMCs.

V shed 6 bases and J shed 9 bases, with 9 bases lying between them. In germline, CDR1 is SGHNT, CDR2 YENEEA. This CDR3 is 11 amino acids long. Study processing details: Reference gene primers were amplified, and this amplification served to estimate nucleated cell counts. The assay was immunoSEQ multiplex PCR, and TCRdb's table has in-frame clones only and misses some. V, J and clone size derive from that table, while D and trimming were established from the DNA sequence. The data contain about 260,000 clones, around 83% of them singletons. This TCR was sampled from a woman aged 40 to 49 who had recovered from COVID-19. What was sequenced was peripheral blood. The chain carries TRBV11-3 and TRBJ2-1; D is possibly TRBD2 (6 bases). The CDR3 DNA is TGTGCCAGCAGTCGGGACTCTGAGCAGTTCTTC. It translates to CASSRDSEQFF.